This T cell receptor (beta chain) was retrieved from a study of T cell repertoires in cytomegalovirus infection. Study summary: Use of recently identified HLA-C-restricted and well-studied HLA-B-restricted CMV epitopes was part of the study. In public TCR beta signatures, there were indications of both CMV infection and matching HLA type.

TCRdb passed the reads through MiXCR, listing each CDR3 protein once. This sample has around 200,000 distinct CDR3 sequences; roughly 34% occur once, and the top ten carry roughly three fifths. This clonotype was seen a few times. Its cognate antigen is unknown. The sample consisted of CD8+ T cells from cultured PBMCs, taken from culture after CMV antigen stimulation. This TCR derives from a human donor in good health (CMV status not recorded). Some clones in this sample may be carry-over from other donors' samples.

The CDR3 bases are TGTGCCAGCAGTTTTCAGTCGGGAAGCGAGCAGTACTTC. Protein product: CASSFQSGSEQYF. This sequence joins TRBV28 and TRBJ2-7; D is perhaps TRBD2 (5 bases). CDR3 length: 13 residues. Germline values: CDR1 MDHEN, CDR2 SYDVKM. Trimming removed 3 bases from V and 6 bases from J, with 12 bases in between.